Listed below are T cell receptor beta chains from one sample, sequenced in a study of CD8 T cells in Susac syndrome. TCRdb independently ran MiXCR on the immunoSEQ multiplex PCR reads; one entry per CDR3 protein. The table lists around 170,000 distinct CDR3 sequences, 95% of them singletons. Sequenced input: CD8+ T cells from PBMCs. Every receptor here comes from a human donor with Susac syndrome. The CDR3 runs from the conserved cysteine through the conserved F or W. Fields, in order: clone size, J gene, D gene, V gene, CDR3 protein, CDR3 DNA. A D gene is named only where the DNA matches it firmly. Some rows have no size entry. The others give once, few or many, or a class for an expanded clone.

clone size: NA; J gene: TRBJ2-7; D gene: NA; V gene: TRBV27; CDR3 protein: CASRTGGNYEQYF; CDR3 DNA: TGTGCCAGCCGGACGGGCGGAAACTACGAGCAGTACTTC
clone size: NA; J gene: TRBJ2-7; D gene: NA; V gene: TRBV7-7; CDR3 protein: CASSPSLGRGHEQYF; CDR3 DNA: TGTGCTAGCAGCCCCTCCCTGGGACGGGGCCACGAGCAGTACTTC
clone size: NA; J gene: TRBJ2-1; D gene: TRBD1; V gene: TRBV13; CDR3 protein: CASSSRDRGLYEQFF; CDR3 DNA: TGTGCCAGCAGCTCCCGGGACAGGGGGCTCTATGAGCAGTTCTTC
clone size: few; J gene: TRBJ2-7; D gene: NA; V gene: TRBV3-1; CDR3 protein: CASSQGVSYEQYF; CDR3 DNA: TGTGCCAGCAGCCAAGGGGTCTCCTACGAGCAGTACTTC
clone size: NA; J gene: TRBJ1-2; D gene: TRBD1; V gene: TRBV3-1; CDR3 protein: CASSQGFGTGKVYGYTF; CDR3 DNA: TGTGCCAGCAGCCAAGGTTTCGGGACAGGGAAAGTCTATGGCTACACCTTC
clone size: NA; J gene: TRBJ2-7; D gene: NA; V gene: TRBV13; CDR3 protein: CASSFLHGGSYEQYF; CDR3 DNA: TGTGCCAGCAGCTTCTTACACGGAGGCTCCTACGAGCAGTACTTC
clone size: NA; J gene: TRBJ2-1; D gene: NA; V gene: TRBV19; CDR3 protein: CASSIALSPYNEQFF; CDR3 DNA: TGTGCCAGTAGTATCGCCCTGTCCCCCTACAATGAGCAGTTCTTC
clone size: NA; J gene: TRBJ2-3; D gene: TRBD2; V gene: TRBV12-5; CDR3 protein: CASGATSGGYTDTQYF; CDR3 DNA: TGTGCTAGTGGTGCGACTAGCGGGGGGTACACAGATACGCAGTATTTT
clone size: NA; J gene: TRBJ2-3; D gene: NA; V gene: TRBV9; CDR3 protein: CASSVADPSTDTQYF; CDR3 DNA: TGTGCCAGCAGCGTAGCAGACCCTAGCACAGATACGCAGTATTTT
clone size: NA; J gene: TRBJ2-7; D gene: TRBD2; V gene: TRBV6-5; CDR3 protein: CASSYMGPSGLSYEQYF; CDR3 DNA: TGTGCCAGCAGTTATATGGGGCCTAGCGGACTCTCCTACGAGCAGTACTTC
clone size: NA; J gene: TRBJ1-4; D gene: NA; V gene: TRBV24-1; CDR3 protein: CATSAMGAYNEKLFF; CDR3 DNA: TGTGCCACCAGTGCCATGGGGGCGTACAATGAAAAACTGTTTTTT
clone size: NA; J gene: TRBJ2-7; D gene: TRBD1; V gene: TRBV5-6; CDR3 protein: CASRRRGRGYEQYF; CDR3 DNA: TGTGCCAGCAGACGCAGGGGGCGAGGATACGAGCAGTACTTC
clone size: NA; J gene: TRBJ1-1; D gene: NA; V gene: TRBV20-1; CDR3 protein: CSARDIGQGHEAFF; CDR3 DNA: TGCAGTGCTAGAGATATCGGGCAGGGTCATGAAGCTTTCTTT
clone size: NA; J gene: TRBJ2-2; D gene: NA; V gene: TRBV28; CDR3 protein: CASSPRTANTGELFF; CDR3 DNA: TGTGCCAGCAGTCCTCGGACAGCGAACACCGGGGAGCTGTTTTTT
clone size: NA; J gene: TRBJ2-1; D gene: NA; V gene: TRBV5-6; CDR3 protein: CASSLRGQGEQFF; CDR3 DNA: TGTGCCAGCAGCTTGAGAGGGCAAGGGGAGCAGTTCTTC
clone size: once; J gene: TRBJ1-3; D gene: NA; V gene: TRBV25-1; CDR3 protein: CASGSISGNTIYF; CDR3 DNA: TGTGCCAGTGGGAGCATCTCTGGAAACACCATATATTTT
clone size: NA; J gene: TRBJ2-3; D gene: NA; V gene: TRBV12-3/TRBV12-4; CDR3 protein: CASSLGGITDTQYF; CDR3 DNA: TGTGCCAGCAGTTTAGGGGGGATCACAGATACGCAGTATTTT
clone size: NA; J gene: TRBJ1-1; D gene: NA; V gene: TRBV12-3/TRBV12-4; CDR3 protein: CASSLWGYTEAFF; CDR3 DNA: TGTGCCAGCAGTTTATGGGGCTACACTGAAGCTTTCTTT
clone size: NA; J gene: TRBJ1-1; D gene: NA; V gene: TRBV30; CDR3 protein: CAWSVSQYTEAFF; CDR3 DNA: TGTGCCTGGAGTGTATCCCAGTACACTGAAGCTTTCTTT
clone size: once; J gene: TRBJ2-1; D gene: NA; V gene: TRBV2; CDR3 protein: CASSAARGGRNEQFF; CDR3 DNA: TGTGCCAGCAGTGCCGCTCGCGGGGGCCGCAATGAGCAGTTCTTC
clone size: NA; J gene: TRBJ2-6; D gene: NA; V gene: TRBV9; CDR3 protein: CASSVAALSGANVLTF; CDR3 DNA: TGTGCCAGCAGCGTAGCGGCGCTCTCTGGGGCCAACGTCCTGACTTTC
clone size: NA; J gene: TRBJ1-1; D gene: NA; V gene: TRBV12-3/TRBV12-4; CDR3 protein: CASSLVGWKNTEAFF; CDR3 DNA: TGTGCCAGCAGTTTAGTAGGCTGGAAGAACACTGAAGCTTTCTTT
clone size: NA; J gene: TRBJ2-1; D gene: TRBD2; V gene: TRBV7-9; CDR3 protein: CASSTTSGRGYNEQFF; CDR3 DNA: TGTGCCAGCAGCACGACTAGCGGGAGAGGGTACAATGAGCAGTTCTTC
clone size: NA; J gene: TRBJ2-3; D gene: NA; V gene: TRBV6-6; CDR3 protein: CASGPSAPTDTQYF; CDR3 DNA: TGTGCCAGCGGTCCCAGCGCGCCCACAGATACGCAGTATTTT
clone size: NA; J gene: TRBJ2-7; D gene: TRBD2; V gene: TRBV12-5; CDR3 protein: CASGLTGLADYEQYF; CDR3 DNA: TGTGCTAGTGGCCTAACGGGACTAGCGGATTACGAGCAGTACTTC
clone size: NA; J gene: TRBJ2-3; D gene: TRBD2; V gene: TRBV4-2; CDR3 protein: CASSQERTSGTDTQYF; CDR3 DNA: TGTGCCAGCAGCCAGGAAAGGACTAGCGGCACAGATACGCAGTATTTT
clone size: NA; J gene: TRBJ2-7; D gene: TRBD1; V gene: TRBV12-3/TRBV12-4; CDR3 protein: CASSSPGQSSYEQYF; CDR3 DNA: TGTGCCAGCAGTTCCCCGGGACAGAGCTCCTACGAGCAGTACTTC
clone size: NA; J gene: TRBJ2-7; D gene: NA; V gene: TRBV5-1; CDR3 protein: CASSNNLEQYF; CDR3 DNA: TGCGCCAGCAGCAACAACTTAGAGCAGTACTTC
clone size: NA; J gene: TRBJ2-5; D gene: TRBD1; V gene: TRBV5-6; CDR3 protein: CASSLRQGLETQYF; CDR3 DNA: TGTGCCAGCAGCTTGAGACAGGGGCTAGAGACCCAGTACTTC
clone size: NA; J gene: TRBJ1-5; D gene: TRBD1; V gene: TRBV7-9; CDR3 protein: CASSGQGSNQPQHF; CDR3 DNA: TGTGCCAGCAGCGGACAGGGTAGCAATCAGCCCCAGCATTTT
clone size: NA; J gene: TRBJ2-7; D gene: TRBD1; V gene: TRBV20-1; CDR3 protein: CSARDLRTGGTYEQYF; CDR3 DNA: TGCAGTGCTAGAGATCTCAGGACAGGGGGAACCTACGAGCAGTACTTC
clone size: NA; J gene: TRBJ2-7; D gene: NA; V gene: TRBV20-1; CDR3 protein: CSARDRAASFYEQYF; CDR3 DNA: TGCAGTGCTAGAGATCGGGCGGCCTCTTTCTACGAGCAGTACTTC
clone size: NA; J gene: TRBJ1-1; D gene: NA; V gene: TRBV19; CDR3 protein: CASSIGEGNTEAFF; CDR3 DNA: TGTGCCAGTAGTATAGGGGAAGGGAACACTGAAGCTTTCTTT
clone size: NA; J gene: TRBJ2-1; D gene: TRBD2; V gene: TRBV27; CDR3 protein: CASSLTSGSEYNEQFF; CDR3 DNA: TGTGCCAGCAGTTTAACGAGCGGGAGTGAATACAATGAGCAGTTCTTC
clone size: NA; J gene: TRBJ2-2; D gene: NA; V gene: TRBV5-1; CDR3 protein: CASSWARRGHTGELFF; CDR3 DNA: TGCGCCAGCAGCTGGGCTCGGCGGGGACACACCGGGGAGCTGTTTTTT
clone size: NA; J gene: TRBJ2-3; D gene: TRBD2; V gene: TRBV9; CDR3 protein: CASSVELAGLTDTQYF; CDR3 DNA: TGTGCCAGCAGCGTAGAACTAGCGGGACTCACAGATACGCAGTATTTT
clone size: NA; J gene: TRBJ2-7; D gene: TRBD1; V gene: TRBV18; CDR3 protein: CASSPDRIYEQYF; CDR3 DNA: TGTGCCAGCTCACCGGACAGGATCTACGAGCAGTACTTC
clone size: NA; J gene: TRBJ1-1; D gene: NA; V gene: TRBV29-1; CDR3 protein: CSVVDSFTEAFF; CDR3 DNA: TGCAGCGTTGTTGACAGCTTCACTGAAGCTTTCTTT
clone size: NA; J gene: TRBJ2-7; D gene: TRBD2; V gene: TRBV10-3; CDR3 protein: CAISHPSGRPTPSYEQYF; CDR3 DNA: TGTGCCATCAGTCACCCTAGCGGGAGGCCTACTCCTTCCTACGAGCAGTACTTC
clone size: NA; J gene: TRBJ2-1; D gene: TRBD2; V gene: TRBV29-1; CDR3 protein: CSVVGREDSYNEQFF; CDR3 DNA: TGCAGCGTTGTCGGACGGGAGGACTCCTACAATGAGCAGTTCTTC
clone size: NA; J gene: TRBJ2-1; D gene: NA; V gene: TRBV7-9; CDR3 protein: CASSLYGAENEQFF; CDR3 DNA: TGTGCCAGCAGCTTATACGGGGCGGAAAATGAGCAGTTCTTC
clone size: NA; J gene: TRBJ2-7; D gene: TRBD2; V gene: TRBV27; CDR3 protein: CASSVRGLAGVQYEQYF; CDR3 DNA: TGTGCCAGCAGTGTAAGGGGACTAGCGGGAGTTCAGTACGAGCAGTACTTC
clone size: NA; J gene: TRBJ2-7; D gene: NA; V gene: TRBV12-3/TRBV12-4; CDR3 protein: CASSFARVRDEQYF; CDR3 DNA: TGTGCCAGCAGTTTTGCCAGGGTAAGGGACGAGCAGTACTTC
clone size: NA; J gene: TRBJ2-1; D gene: NA; V gene: TRBV3-1; CDR3 protein: CASSFEGVALPYEQFF; CDR3 DNA: TGTGCCAGCAGCTTTGAGGGGGTAGCGTTGCCATATGAGCAGTTCTTC
clone size: once; J gene: TRBJ2-2; D gene: TRBD1; V gene: TRBV7-9; CDR3 protein: CASSVTGGDTGELFF; CDR3 DNA: TGTGCCAGCAGTGTGACAGGGGGAGACACCGGGGAGCTGTTTTTT
clone size: NA; J gene: TRBJ2-1; D gene: NA; V gene: TRBV6-5; CDR3 protein: CASSYSPLTGYNEQFF; CDR3 DNA: TGTGCCAGCAGTTACTCGCCGTTGACCGGGTACAATGAGCAGTTCTTC
clone size: NA; J gene: TRBJ2-1; D gene: NA; V gene: TRBV5-6; CDR3 protein: CASSPVGEGIYNEQFF; CDR3 DNA: TGTGCCAGCAGCCCGGTTGGAGAGGGGATTTACAATGAGCAGTTCTTC
clone size: NA; J gene: TRBJ2-3; D gene: NA; V gene: TRBV19; CDR3 protein: CASSMRGSQDTQYF; CDR3 DNA: TGTGCCAGTAGTATGCGAGGCAGTCAAGATACGCAGTATTTT
clone size: NA; J gene: TRBJ1-4; D gene: NA; V gene: TRBV12-3/TRBV12-4; CDR3 protein: CASSSTGLQEEKLFF; CDR3 DNA: TGTGCCAGCAGTTCAACAGGGTTACAAGAGGAAAAACTGTTTTTT
clone size: NA; J gene: TRBJ1-1; D gene: TRBD1; V gene: TRBV27; CDR3 protein: CASRLQGLNTEAFF; CDR3 DNA: TGTGCCAGCAGACTACAGGGGTTGAACACTGAAGCTTTCTTT
clone size: NA; J gene: TRBJ1-2; D gene: NA; V gene: TRBV7-8; CDR3 protein: CASSHTIPGGYTF; CDR3 DNA: TGTGCCAGCAGCCACACAATCCCCGGTGGCTACACCTTC
clone size: NA; J gene: TRBJ1-1; D gene: NA; V gene: TRBV27; CDR3 protein: CASSWLGGLNTEAFF; CDR3 DNA: TGTGCCAGCAGTTGGCTTGGGGGATTGAACACTGAAGCTTTCTTT
clone size: NA; J gene: TRBJ2-7; D gene: NA; V gene: TRBV5-6; CDR3 protein: CASSQGSAEQYF; CDR3 DNA: TGTGCCAGCAGCCAGGGGAGTGCAGAGCAGTACTTC
clone size: NA; J gene: TRBJ2-3; D gene: NA; V gene: TRBV3-1; CDR3 protein: CASSRTMSTDTQYF; CDR3 DNA: TGTGCCAGCAGCCGGACGATGAGCACAGATACGCAGTATTTT
clone size: NA; J gene: TRBJ2-1; D gene: NA; V gene: TRBV12-3/TRBV12-4; CDR3 protein: CASSSALQPFF; CDR3 DNA: TGTGCCAGCAGTTCGGCCTTACAGCCGTTCTTC
clone size: NA; J gene: TRBJ2-3; D gene: NA; V gene: TRBV20-1; CDR3 protein: CSALLEDTQYF; CDR3 DNA: TGCAGCGCCCTCCTGGAGGATACGCAGTATTTT
clone size: few; J gene: TRBJ2-1; D gene: NA; V gene: TRBV19; CDR3 protein: CASSFGLYNEQFF; CDR3 DNA: TGTGCCAGTAGTTTCGGACTGTACAATGAGCAGTTCTTC